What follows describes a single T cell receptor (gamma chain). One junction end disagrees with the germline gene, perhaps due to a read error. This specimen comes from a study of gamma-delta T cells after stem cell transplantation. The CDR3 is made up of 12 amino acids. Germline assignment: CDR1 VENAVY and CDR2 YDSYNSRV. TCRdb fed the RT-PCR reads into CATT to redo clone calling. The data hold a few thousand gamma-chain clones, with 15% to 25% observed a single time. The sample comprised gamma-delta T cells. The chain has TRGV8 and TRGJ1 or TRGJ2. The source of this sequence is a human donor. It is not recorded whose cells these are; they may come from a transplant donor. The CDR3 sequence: CATRVTYCKKLF. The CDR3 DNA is TGTGCCACCCGGGTAACTTATTGTAAGAAACTCTTT.